The 23 T cell receptor beta chains below were found in one sample sequenced in a study of T cells in Graves' hyperthyroidism and ophthalmopathy (dated by TCRdb to between 2018 and 2020). The protocol used for the library was multiplex PCR. Reads for this sample came from an Illumina HiSeq 2000. Amplification of TCR beta CDR3 regions was carried out from RNA transcripts. For the first round of RT-PCR on the TCR CDR3, the HTBI primer set was used together with the Qiagen OneStep RT-PCR kit. Starting from the raw public reads, TCRdb applied fastp trimming at Q25, assembled clones with MiXCR and retained in-frame beta chains. Every CDR3 protein is listed once, alongside the most common genes and DNA of its rows. The sample yields 660,000 or so distinct CDR3 sequences; under 25% were counted once. Together, the top ten hold more than 30% of the sample. The sequencing input was blood. The receptors stem from a man aged 30-40 years with Graves' ophthalmopathy.

V and J are TRBV14 and TRBJ1-1; D is ambiguous. The V end lost 1 base, the J end lost 6 bases, and 12 bases lay between the germline ends. CDR3 length: 14 amino acids. The germline gives CDR1 SGHDN, CDR2 FVKESK. Here the CDR3 reads CASSQGWWRPEAFF. CDR3 bases: TGTGCCAGCAGCCAAGGGTGGTGGAGACCTGAAGCTTTCTTT.

This clonotype came up a few times. The chain has TRBV6-1 and TRBJ1-1; TRBD1 is a possible D gene (5 bases). Germline V gene data show CDR1 as MNHNS and CDR2 as SASEGT. CDR3 size: 16 residues. V shed 6 bases and J shed 6 bases, with 23 bases lying between them. The CDR3 DNA sequence: TGTGCCAGCAGACCGCAGGGAGGGGTAGGGAAGGCTGAAGCTTTCTTT. Translated, it gives CASRPQGGVGKAEAFF.

The V and J genes are TRBV7-9 and TRBJ2-5; no firm D call. Germline CDR1 reads SEHNR; CDR2 reads FQNEAQ (reference sequence). Trimming removed 5 bases at V and 4 bases at J, with 11 bases between. The CDR3 loop spans 13 amino acids. CDR3 loop: CASSILNGETQYF. The CDR3 bases are TGTGCCAGCAGCATCCTCAATGGAGAGACCCAGTACTTC. The full variable domain, in which reference TRBV7-9 and TRBJ2-5 provide the parts outside the CDR3, is DTGVSQNPRHKITKRGQNVTFRCDPISEHNRLYWYRQTLGQGPEFLTYFQNEAQLEKSRLLSDRFSAERPKGSFSTLEIQRTEQGDSAMYLCASSILNGETQYFGPGTRLLVL.

The CDR3: CASSEEGGMNTEAFF. CDR3 nucleotide sequence: TGTGCCAGCAGTGAAGAGGGGGGAATGAACACTGAAGCTTTCTTT. The chain uses TRBV6-4 and TRBJ1-1; possible D gene TRBD1, 6 bases. Trimming shortened V by 3 bases and J by 0 bases, and 11 bases separated the two germline ends. The CDR3 has 15 residues. The germline V gene has CDR1 MRHNA and CDR2 SNTAGT.

This clonotype was recorded many times. V and J are TRBV2 and TRBJ2-7; D may be TRBD1 (6 bases). This CDR3 contains 15 residues. Germline assignment: CDR1 SNHLY and CDR2 FYNNEI. Trimming shortened V by 6 bases and J by 2 bases, and 17 bases separated the two germline ends. CDR3 DNA: TGTGCCAGCAGCTACCAGGGGTCTATCGCCTACGAGCAGTACTTC. Translating it yields CASSYQGSIAYEQYF. Complete variable domain (other parts from reference TRBV2 and TRBJ2-7): EPEVTQTPSHQVTQMGQEVILRCVPISNHLYFYWYRQILGQKVEFLVSFYNNEISEKSEIFDDQFSVERPDGSNFTLKIRSTKLEDSAMYFCASSYQGSIAYEQYFGPGTRLTVT.

V is TRBV18 and J is TRBJ1-2; 7 bases line up with TRBD1. Germline V gene lookup returns CDR1 KGHSH and CDR2 LQKENI. V lost 0 bases, J lost 4 bases, and 2 bases stayed unmatched. The CDR3 consists of 14 residues. This CDR3 is CASSPPEGAYGYTF. CDR3 nucleotide sequence: TGTGCCAGCTCACCACCGGAGGGGGCCTATGGCTACACCTTC.

This clonotype was picked up a small number of times. The chain employs TRBV20-1 and TRBJ2-5; 12 nucleotides match TRBD2. The CDR3 has 22 residues. Trimming took 0 bases from V and 1 from J; bases not matched to a gene: 21. Germline loops: CDR1 DFQATT, CDR2 SNEGSKA (reference sequence). CDR3 DNA sequence: TGCAGTGCTAGAGATTCCTTCGCTAGCGGGAGGGCGCCGACTCGGCCCCAAGAGACCCAGTACTTC. As protein: CSARDSFASGRAPTRPQETQYF.

This clonotype turned up a few times. This chain uses TRBV7-9 with TRBJ2-7; 9 bases line up with TRBD2. Unmatched junction bases numbered 11, after V lost 1 base and J lost 4 bases. Germline CDR1 is SEHNR and CDR2 is FQNEAQ (reference sequence). CDR3 size: 17 residues. In nucleotides, the CDR3 is TGTGCCAGCAGCTTAGACCTCATAGCGGGAGCGGTGTACGAGCAGTACTTC. Translating it yields CASSLDLIAGAVYEQYF.

This clonotype was counted a single time. This sequence joins TRBV9 and TRBJ2-2, with a tentative D call TRBD1 (6 bases). Trimming cost V 0 bases and J 0 bases, with 12 bases left between them. Germline V gives CDR1 SGDLS, CDR2 YYNGEE. The CDR3 is 17 amino acids. The CDR3 protein is CASSVDGDNANTGELFF. CDR3 nucleotide sequence: TGTGCCAGCAGCGTAGATGGGGACAACGCGAACACCGGGGAGCTGTTTTTT.

This clonotype occurred many times. The chain joins TRBV28 to TRBJ2-1; TRBD1 matches 12 bases. Trimming removed 4 bases from V and 8 bases from J; junction bases left unmatched: 6. This CDR3 contains 15 residues. Germline V gene data show CDR1 as MDHEN and CDR2 as SYDVKM. CDR3 DNA sequence: TGTGCCAGCAGTTCGGGACAGGGGGCTTTAGATGAGCAGTTCTTC. Protein sequence: CASSSGQGALDEQFF.

This chain connects TRBV7-9 to TRBJ2-7; D ambiguous. V was cut by 1 base and J by 0 bases, with 13 bases left in between. The germline V gene encodes CDR1 SEHNR and CDR2 FQNEAQ (reference sequence). The CDR3 is 16 residues long. The CDR3 DNA sequence: TGTGCCAGCAGCTTAGGCCCCAGACATCCCTCCTACGAGCAGTACTTC. The encoded protein is CASSLGPRHPSYEQYF. The full variable domain, rest sourced from reference TRBV7-9 and TRBJ2-7, is DTGVSQNPRHKITKRGQNVTFRCDPISEHNRLYWYRQTLGQGPEFLTYFQNEAQLEKSRLLSDRFSAERPKGSFSTLEIQRTEQGDSAMYLCASSLGPRHPSYEQYFGPGTRLTVT.

The gene calls are TRBV28 and TRBJ1-1, with D perhaps matching TRBD1 (5 bases). V lost 6 bases and J 8 bases, leaving 13 bases between the germline ends. Per the germline V gene, CDR1 is MDHEN and CDR2 is SYDVKM. CDR3 length equals 12 residues. CDR3 coding DNA: TGTGCCAGCAGGGGACCTTCCGCCGAAGCTTTCTTT. Translation: CASRGPSAEAFF.

V is TRBV6-5 and J is TRBJ2-5, with 14 bases matching TRBD2. The CDR3 covers 16 residues. Germline CDR1 and CDR2: MNHEY and SVGAGI. Trimming at V came to 2 bases and at J to 4 bases, leaving 3 bases not matched to a gene. The CDR3 coding sequence is TGTGCCAGCAGTTACCTTGGACTAGCGGGAGGAGAGACCCAGTACTTC. Residues: CASSYLGLAGGETQYF.

This clonotype appeared many times. This chain joins TRBV28 and TRBJ1-1; D gene uncertain. Germline CDR1 is MDHEN and CDR2 is SYDVKM. The CDR3 extends over 15 amino acids. V was shortened by 1 base and J by 6 bases, with 15 bases between the two germline ends. CDR3 residues: CASSLSGSTMAEAFF. The CDR3, as DNA: TGTGCCAGCAGTTTATCCGGGAGCACAATGGCTGAAGCTTTCTTT.

V usage is TRBV5-4 and J usage is TRBJ1-1; no firm D call. The V end was cut by 0 bases, the J end by 5 bases, with 17 bases between. The V gene's germline CDR1 is SGHNT and CDR2 YYREEE (reference sequence). The CDR3 covers 16 residues. The CDR3 sequence is CASSLDRGIQGTEAFF. CDR3 coding DNA: TGTGCCAGCAGCTTGGATAGAGGGATCCAAGGGACTGAAGCTTTCTTT.

This clonotype has only a few counts. The chain uses TRBV6-2 or TRBV6-3 and TRBJ2-7; TRBD2 might be the D (6 bases). Germline CDR1 and CDR2: MNHEY and SVGEGT. The germline V and J ends were trimmed by 2 bases and 2 bases, with 10 bases remaining between them. There are 14 residues in the CDR3. CDR3 sequence (DNA): TGTGCCAGCAGTTACGGGAGGAGACCCTACGAGCAGTACTTC. Translation gives CASSYGRRPYEQYF.

Comment on this clonotype: This is likely a read error, given that the CDR3 carries no conserved phenylalanine or tryptophan at its end. This chain connects TRBV6-2 or TRBV6-3 to TRBJ2-5; TRBD2 might be the D (6 bases). Between the trimmed V and J ends, which lost 4 bases and 4 bases, there was a span of 10 bases. The CDR3 runs 13 residues. From germline, CDR1 is MNHEY and CDR2 SVGEGT. The CDR3 DNA is TGTGCCAGCAGTTTGGGACTGCGAGAGACCCAGTACCTC. Translated, it gives CASSLGLRETQYL.

The V and J genes are TRBV6-1 and TRBJ2-7; 9 positions match TRBD2. The V gene end was trimmed by 7 bases and the J gene end by 7 bases; junction bases not matched to a gene: 8. From germline, CDR1 is MNHNS and CDR2 SASEGT. The CDR3 runs to 13 residues. The DNA of the CDR3 is TGTGCCAGCATGGTAGCGGGAGTGAAAGAGCAGTACTTC. This gives the protein CASMVAGVKEQYF.

This clonotype was counted ten times or more. This chain connects TRBV7-8 to TRBJ1-1; a possible D gene is TRBD1 (6 bases). The CDR3 has 13 amino acids. Germline V gives CDR1 SGHVS, CDR2 FQNEAQ. The ends were cut back, 5 bases at V and 5 bases at J, with 12 bases in the middle. In DNA, the CDR3 is TGTGCCAGCAGCCCAAAGGGGGGAACTGAAGCTTTCTTT. It translates to CASSPKGGTEAFF.

This CDR3 reads CASSFVRRLAKNIQYF. The DNA for the CDR3 is TGTGCCAGCTCCTTCGTCCGACGACTAGCCAAAAACATTCAGTACTTC. The rearrangement joins TRBV28 to TRBJ2-4; D gene uncertain. The CDR3 runs to 16 residues. CDR1 and CDR2 (germline): MDHEN, SYDVKM. V lost 8 bases and J lost 0, with 17 bases in between.

This clonotype was detected only a few times. The chain links TRBV4-2 to TRBJ2-2; D unresolved. The CDR3 loop spans 15 amino acids. Germline CDR1 reads LGHNA; CDR2 reads YNFKEQ. The V end was cut by 0 bases, the J end by 8 bases, with 13 bases between. CDR3 region: CASSQENQLPGELFF. Here the CDR3 DNA reads TGTGCCAGCAGCCAAGAAAACCAATTGCCAGGGGAGCTGTTTTTT.

The chain carries TRBV12-3 or TRBV12-4 and TRBJ2-7; 8 positions agree with TRBD2. The CDR3 contains 16 residues. The ends lost 3 bases at V and 1 base at J; junction bases unmatched: 8. The CDR3: CASSFGGLAGSYEQYF. DNA of the CDR3: TGTGCCAGCAGTTTTGGAGGTCTAGCGGGTTCCTACGAGCAGTACTTC.

The chain links TRBV24-1 to TRBJ2-1; weak D call: TRBD1 (5 bases). CDR3 size: 14 residues. CDR1 is KGHDR and CDR2 is SFDVKD in the germline V gene. V lost 4 bases to trimming and J lost 8 bases, with 14 bases between them. The CDR3 DNA sequence: TGTGCCACCAGTGACACCCAGGGATCCCATGAGCAGTTCTTC. This gives the protein CATSDTQGSHEQFF.